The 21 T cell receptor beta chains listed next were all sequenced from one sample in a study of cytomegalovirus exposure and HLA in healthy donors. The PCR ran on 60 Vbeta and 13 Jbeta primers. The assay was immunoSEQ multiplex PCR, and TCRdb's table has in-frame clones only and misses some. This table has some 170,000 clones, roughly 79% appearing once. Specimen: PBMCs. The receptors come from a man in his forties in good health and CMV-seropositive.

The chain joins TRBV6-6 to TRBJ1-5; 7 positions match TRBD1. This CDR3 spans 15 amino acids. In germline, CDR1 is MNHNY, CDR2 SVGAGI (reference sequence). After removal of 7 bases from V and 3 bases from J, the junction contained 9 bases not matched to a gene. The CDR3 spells CASTTGTVNNQPQHF. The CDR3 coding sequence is TGTGCCAGCACCACCGGGACAGTAAACAATCAGCCCCAGCATTTT.

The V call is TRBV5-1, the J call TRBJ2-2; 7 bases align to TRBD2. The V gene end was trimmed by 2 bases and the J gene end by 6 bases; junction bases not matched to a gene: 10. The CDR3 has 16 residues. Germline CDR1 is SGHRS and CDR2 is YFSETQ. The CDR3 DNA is TGCGCCAGCAGCTTACTCGGGGGGAAGTTCGCCGGGGAGCTGTTTTTT. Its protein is CASSLLGGKFAGELFF. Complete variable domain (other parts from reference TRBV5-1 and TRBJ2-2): KAGVTQTPRYLIKTRGQQVTLSCSPISGHRSVSWYQQTPGQGLQFLFEYFSETQRNKGNFPGRFSGRQFSNSRSEMNVSTLELGDSALYLCASSLLGGKFAGELFFGEGSRLTVL.

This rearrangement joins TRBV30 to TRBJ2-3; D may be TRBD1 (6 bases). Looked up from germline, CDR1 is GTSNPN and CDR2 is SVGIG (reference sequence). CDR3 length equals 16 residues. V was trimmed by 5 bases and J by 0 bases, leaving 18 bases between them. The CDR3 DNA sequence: TGTGCCTGGGAAAGGGGTAGGGGGTATAGCACAGATACGCAGTATTTT. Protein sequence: CAWERGRGYSTDTQYF.

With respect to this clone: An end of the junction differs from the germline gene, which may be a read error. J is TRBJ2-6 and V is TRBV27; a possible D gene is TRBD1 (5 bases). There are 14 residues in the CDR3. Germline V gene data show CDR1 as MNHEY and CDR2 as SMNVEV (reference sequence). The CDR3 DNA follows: TGTGCCAGCAGTTCCCATTCTGGGGCCAACGGCCTGACTTTC. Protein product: CASSSHSGANGLTF.

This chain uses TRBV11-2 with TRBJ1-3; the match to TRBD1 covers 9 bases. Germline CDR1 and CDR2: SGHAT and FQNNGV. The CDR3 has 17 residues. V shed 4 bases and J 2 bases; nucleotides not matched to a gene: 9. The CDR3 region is CASSWGAGTGTGNTIYF. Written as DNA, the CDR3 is TGTGCCAGCAGCTGGGGCGCCGGGACAGGGACTGGAAACACCATATATTTT.

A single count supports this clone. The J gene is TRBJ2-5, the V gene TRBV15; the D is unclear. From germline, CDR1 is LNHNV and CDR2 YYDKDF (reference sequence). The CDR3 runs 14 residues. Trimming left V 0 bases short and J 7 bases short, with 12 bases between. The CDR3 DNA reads TGTGCCACCAGCAGAGATCGGAGCATCGGGACCCAGTACTTC. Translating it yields CATSRDRSIGTQYF.

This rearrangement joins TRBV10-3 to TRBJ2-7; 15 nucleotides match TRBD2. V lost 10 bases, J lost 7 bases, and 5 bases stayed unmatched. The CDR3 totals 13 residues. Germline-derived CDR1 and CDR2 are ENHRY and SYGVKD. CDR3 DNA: TGTGCCACCGGACTAGCGGGAGGGCCGGAGCAGTACTTC. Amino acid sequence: CATGLAGGPEQYF.

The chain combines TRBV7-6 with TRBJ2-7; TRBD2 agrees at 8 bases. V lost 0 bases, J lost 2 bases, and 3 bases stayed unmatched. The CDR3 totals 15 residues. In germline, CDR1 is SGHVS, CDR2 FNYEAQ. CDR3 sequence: CASSLASGDPYEQYF. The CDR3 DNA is TGTGCCAGCAGCTTAGCTAGCGGGGATCCCTACGAGCAGTACTTC.

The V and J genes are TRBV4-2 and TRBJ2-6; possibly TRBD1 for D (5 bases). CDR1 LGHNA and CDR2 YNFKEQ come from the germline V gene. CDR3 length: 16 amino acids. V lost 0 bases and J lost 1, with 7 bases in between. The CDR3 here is CASSQEQESGANVLTF. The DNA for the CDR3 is TGTGCCAGCAGCCAAGAACAGGAGTCTGGGGCCAACGTCCTGACTTTC.

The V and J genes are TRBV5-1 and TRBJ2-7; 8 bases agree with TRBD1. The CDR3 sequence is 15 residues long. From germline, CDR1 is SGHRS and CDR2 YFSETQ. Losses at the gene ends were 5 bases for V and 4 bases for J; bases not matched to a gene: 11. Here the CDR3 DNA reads TGCGCCAGCAGTCTATTAGCAGGGGGCAAGTACGAGCAGTACTTC. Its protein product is CASSLLAGGKYEQYF.

The CDR3 here is CASSFYLPGGPSEQYF. The DNA for the CDR3 is TGTGCCAGCAGCTTTTATCTACCGGGAGGGCCCTCCGAGCAGTACTTC. The J gene is TRBJ2-7, the V gene TRBV11-2; TRBD2 aligns across 8 bases. The CDR3 consists of 16 residues. Trimming cost V 3 bases and J 6 bases; bases outside gene matches: 13. In germline, CDR1 is SGHAT, CDR2 FQNNGV.

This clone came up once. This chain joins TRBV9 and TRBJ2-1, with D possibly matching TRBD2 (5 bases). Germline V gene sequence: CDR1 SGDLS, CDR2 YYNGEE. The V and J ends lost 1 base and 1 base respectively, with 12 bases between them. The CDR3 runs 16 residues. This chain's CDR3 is CASSVRSGSSYNEQFF. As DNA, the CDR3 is TGTGCCAGCAGCGTACGCTCGGGGAGTTCCTACAATGAGCAGTTCTTC.

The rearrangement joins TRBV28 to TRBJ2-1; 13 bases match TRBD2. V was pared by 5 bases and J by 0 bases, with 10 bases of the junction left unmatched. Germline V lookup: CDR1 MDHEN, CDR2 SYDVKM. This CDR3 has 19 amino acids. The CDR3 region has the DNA TGTGCCAGCAGTCCCCAAGGCACTAGCGGGAGGGGCTCCTACAATGAGCAGTTCTTC. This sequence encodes CASSPQGTSGRGSYNEQFF.

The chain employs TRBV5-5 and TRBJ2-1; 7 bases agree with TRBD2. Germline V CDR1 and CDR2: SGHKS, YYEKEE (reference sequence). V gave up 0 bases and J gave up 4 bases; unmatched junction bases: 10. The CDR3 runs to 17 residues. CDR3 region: CASSLEGSASGYNEQFF. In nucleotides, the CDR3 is TGTGCCAGCAGCTTGGAGGGATCGGCTAGCGGATACAATGAGCAGTTCTTC.

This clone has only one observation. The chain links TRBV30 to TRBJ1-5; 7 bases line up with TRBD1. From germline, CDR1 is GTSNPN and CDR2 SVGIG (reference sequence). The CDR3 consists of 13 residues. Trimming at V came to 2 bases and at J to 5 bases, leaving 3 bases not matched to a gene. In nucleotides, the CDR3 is TGTGCCTGGAGTCTCCAGGGGGATCAGCCCCAGCATTTT. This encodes CAWSLQGDQPQHF.

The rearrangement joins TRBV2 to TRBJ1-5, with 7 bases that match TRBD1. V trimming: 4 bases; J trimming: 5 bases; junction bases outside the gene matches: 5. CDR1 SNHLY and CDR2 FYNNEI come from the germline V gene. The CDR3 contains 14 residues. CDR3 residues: CASSVYQGDQPQHF. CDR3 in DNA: TGTGCCAGCAGTGTTTACCAGGGGGATCAGCCCCAGCATTTT. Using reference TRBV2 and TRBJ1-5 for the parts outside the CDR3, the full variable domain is EPEVTQTPSHQVTQMGQEVILRCVPISNHLYFYWYRQILGQKVEFLVSFYNNEISEKSEIFDDQFSVERPDGSNFTLKIRSTKLEDSAMYFCASSVYQGDQPQHFGDGTRLSIL.

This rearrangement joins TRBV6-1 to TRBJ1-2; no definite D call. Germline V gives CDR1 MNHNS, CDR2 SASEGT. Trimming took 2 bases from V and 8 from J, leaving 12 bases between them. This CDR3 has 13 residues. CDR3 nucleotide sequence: TGTGCCAGCAGTGAACTAGGCAGAGCCGGCTACACCTTC. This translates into CASSELGRAGYTF.

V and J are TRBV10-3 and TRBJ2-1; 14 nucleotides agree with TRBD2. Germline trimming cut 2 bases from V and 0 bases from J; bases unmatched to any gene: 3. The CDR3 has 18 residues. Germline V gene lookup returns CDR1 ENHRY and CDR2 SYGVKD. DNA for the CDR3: TGTGCCATCAGTGAGGGGACTAGCGGGAGAAGCTCCTACAATGAGCAGTTCTTC. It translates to CAISEGTSGRSSYNEQFF.

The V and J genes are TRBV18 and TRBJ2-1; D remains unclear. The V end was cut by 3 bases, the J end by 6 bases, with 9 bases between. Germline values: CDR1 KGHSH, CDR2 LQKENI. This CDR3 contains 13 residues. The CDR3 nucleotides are TGTGCCAGCTCACCGTCGGGTCCCAATGAGCAGTTCTTC. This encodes CASSPSGPNEQFF. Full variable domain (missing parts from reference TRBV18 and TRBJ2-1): NAGVMQNPRHLVRRRGQEARLRCSPMKGHSHVYWYRQLPEEGLKFMVYLQKENIIDESGMPKERFSAEFPKEGPSILRIQQVVRGDSAAYFCASSPSGPNEQFFGPGTRLTVL.

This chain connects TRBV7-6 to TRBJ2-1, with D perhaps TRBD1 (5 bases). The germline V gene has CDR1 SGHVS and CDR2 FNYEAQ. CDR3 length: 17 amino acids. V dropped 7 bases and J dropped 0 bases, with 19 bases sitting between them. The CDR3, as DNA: TGTGCCAGCACCAACCCCAGGCAGGGCTTCTCCTACAATGAGCAGTTCTTC. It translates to CASTNPRQGFSYNEQFF.

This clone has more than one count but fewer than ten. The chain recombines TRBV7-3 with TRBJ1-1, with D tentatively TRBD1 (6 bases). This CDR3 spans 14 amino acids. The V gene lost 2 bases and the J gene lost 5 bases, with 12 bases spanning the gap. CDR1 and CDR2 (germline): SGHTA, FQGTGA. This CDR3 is CASSLLGARTEAFF. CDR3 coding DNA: TGTGCCAGCAGCTTACTGGGGGCGAGGACTGAAGCTTTCTTT.